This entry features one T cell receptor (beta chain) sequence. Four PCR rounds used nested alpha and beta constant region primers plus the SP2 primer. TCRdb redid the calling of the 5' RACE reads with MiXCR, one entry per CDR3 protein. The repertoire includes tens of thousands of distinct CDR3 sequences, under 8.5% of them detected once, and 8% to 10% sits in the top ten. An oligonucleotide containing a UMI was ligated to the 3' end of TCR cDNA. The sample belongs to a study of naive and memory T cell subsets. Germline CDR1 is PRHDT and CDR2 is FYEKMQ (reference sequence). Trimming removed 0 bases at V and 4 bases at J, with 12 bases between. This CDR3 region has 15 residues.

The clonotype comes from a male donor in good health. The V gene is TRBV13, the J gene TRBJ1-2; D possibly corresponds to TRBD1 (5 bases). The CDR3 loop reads CASSLGGAVGYGYTF. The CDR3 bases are TGTGCCAGCAGCTTAGGCGGGGCGGTGGGCTATGGCTACACCTTC.